Ten or more counts support the clone carrying this T cell receptor beta chain. Antigen: not known. The J segment lost 6 bases and the V segment lost 3 bases, leaving 3 bases of the junction unmatched. CDR1 is SGHAT, CDR2 FQNNGV, per germline. The CDR3 sequence is 14 residues long. These data come from a study of T cells in Graves' hyperthyroidism and ophthalmopathy. Study context: It was at initial diagnosis, before any treatment, that peripheral blood was collected.

Study results and caveats: Before onset, ophthalmopathy was predicted by the model a median around 6 months earlier. Stable hyperthyroidism and ophthalmopathy were separated using 13 V-J signatures.

Amplified TCR beta CDR3 regions derived from RNA transcripts. RT-PCR in the first round (using the HTBI primer set) targeted the TCR CDR3. TCRdb ran MiXCR on the multiplex PCR reads and lists one entry per CDR3 protein. The repertoire holds around 450,000 distinct CDR3 sequences, roughly 13% seen once, with about 5% in the top ten. The chain combines TRBV11-2 with TRBJ2-1, with TRBD2 matching over 9 bases. The sample was blood. The clonotype comes from a young woman with Graves' hyperthyroidism. CDR3 nucleotide sequence: TGTGCCAGCAGCTTCATTAGCGGGAGCAATGAGCAGTTCTTC. Residues: CASSFISGSNEQFF.